A single sample is the source of the 23 T cell receptor beta chains below, sequenced in a study of early T cells in non-severe SARS-CoV-2 infection. TCRdb reanalysed the 5' RACE reads using MiXCR and keeps one entry per CDR3 protein. The table shows 45,000 to 55,000 distinct CDR3 sequences, with about 10% occurring only once. Source material: whole blood. These receptors were taken from an adult who was a healthcare worker with PCR-confirmed SARS-CoV-2 infection or an uninfected control (not recorded which).

The CDR3 loop is CASSLVVQETQYF. In DNA, the CDR3 is TGTGCCAGCAGCTTAGTTGTCCAAGAGACCCAGTACTTC. The genes are TRBV7-8 and TRBJ2-5; D is unclear. The CDR3 has 13 residues. V was trimmed by 1 base and J by 1 base, leaving 4 bases between them. Per the germline V gene, CDR1 is SGHVS and CDR2 is FQNEAQ.

This clonotype appeared many times. CDR3 sequence: CASSMSQGREQYF. The CDR3, as DNA: TGTGCCAGTAGTATGTCGCAGGGGCGCGAGCAGTACTTC. V usage is TRBV19 and J usage is TRBJ2-7; perhaps TRBD1 as D (6 bases). Trimming removed 3 bases from V and 6 bases from J, with 12 bases in between. The CDR3 runs 13 residues. CDR1 is LNHDA, CDR2 SQIVND, per germline (reference sequence).

This chain connects TRBV11-2 to TRBJ1-1, with a weak D call TRBD1 (6 bases). Germline CDR1 SGHAT, CDR2 FQNNGV. CDR3 size: 13 residues. The V end was cut by 1 base, the J end by 3 bases, with 6 bases between. The DNA of the CDR3 is TGTGCCAGCAGCTTAGCAGGGGACACTGAAGCTTTCTTT. The encoded protein is CASSLAGDTEAFF.

This clonotype was seen ten or more times. The genes are TRBV20-1 and TRBJ2-7; unclear D gene. Trimming cost V 0 bases and J 0 bases, with 21 bases left between them. The CDR3 length is 18 residues. Germline V gives CDR1 DFQATT, CDR2 SNEGSKA (reference sequence). The CDR3: CSARDIKGLTHSSYEQYF. The CDR3 DNA reads as TGCAGTGCTAGAGATATTAAAGGGCTAACCCACAGCTCCTACGAGCAGTACTTC.

This clonotype was seen at least ten times. The V gene is TRBV9, the J gene TRBJ2-7; a weak D match, TRBD2 (5 bases). Deletions cut 0 bases from V and 7 bases from J, with 11 bases between. Germline assignment: CDR1 SGDLS and CDR2 YYNGEE. This CDR3 spans 13 amino acids. CDR3 in amino acids: CASSVGWSGEQYF. The CDR3, as DNA: TGTGCCAGCAGCGTAGGCTGGTCGGGGGAGCAGTACTTC.

V usage is TRBV6-2 or TRBV6-3 and J usage is TRBJ2-7; no firm D call. Germline V gives CDR1 MNHEY, CDR2 SVGEGT. V was trimmed by 4 bases and J by 0 bases, leaving 16 bases between them. The CDR3 extends over 16 amino acids. The CDR3 DNA sequence: TGTGCCAGCAGTTTTCTCAATAGCCGGAGCTCCTACGAGCAGTACTTC. Encoded protein: CASSFLNSRSSYEQYF.

This clonotype was recorded many times. CDR3 amino acids: CSVEEGMGTGELFF. The CDR3 DNA reads TGCAGCGTTGAAGAGGGAATGGGGACCGGGGAGCTGTTTTTT. This sequence joins TRBV29-1 and TRBJ2-2; D is undetermined. The CDR3 totals 14 residues. The V end lost 0 bases, the J end lost 5 bases, and 10 bases lay between the germline ends. In germline, CDR1 is SQVTM, CDR2 ANQGSEA.

This clonotype was seen at least ten times. The V and J genes are TRBV19 and TRBJ1-2; D gene ambiguous. This CDR3 has 14 amino acids. V lost 5 bases and J 5 bases, leaving 15 bases between the germline ends. The V gene's germline CDR1 is LNHDA and CDR2 SQIVND (reference sequence). The CDR3 nucleotides read TGTGCCAGTAGTCCATGGCCGGCTTCGTATGGCTACACCTTC. This codes for CASSPWPASYGYTF.

This clonotype has a handful of counts. The V gene is TRBV9, the J gene TRBJ2-5, with TRBD2 matching over 9 bases. The CDR3 spans 13 residues. Germline V lookup: CDR1 SGDLS, CDR2 YYNGEE. V shed 10 bases, J shed 5 bases, and the junction held 9 bases outside the gene matches. DNA of the CDR3: TGTGCCTCGGCTGGCGGGAGGGTGGAGACCCAGTACTTC. Translated: CASAGGRVETQYF.

This clonotype was detected a few times. The chain links TRBV29-1 to TRBJ2-1; TRBD2 matches 7 bases. V lost 6 bases and J lost 2; bases outside the gene matches: 13. Germline CDR1 reads SQVTM; CDR2 reads ANQGSEA. CDR3 length: 16 residues. The CDR3 DNA reads as TGCAGCGTGAGTAAGGTCGCGGGAGTTCCCTACAATGAGCAGTTCTTC. Translation gives CSVSKVAGVPYNEQFF.

There are a few counts of this clonotype. This chain joins TRBV11-3 and TRBJ2-7, with D perhaps TRBD1 or TRBD2 (5 bases each). The CDR3 is 14 residues long. In germline, CDR1 is SGHNT, CDR2 YENEEA. The ends were cut back, 1 base at V and 4 bases at J, with 11 bases in the middle. CDR3: CASSLGGDRYEQYF. The CDR3 DNA reads as TGTGCCAGCAGCTTAGGTGGGGACCGATACGAGCAGTACTTC.

This clonotype was counted a single time. Mismatch with germline at one junction end may stem from a read error. This rearrangement joins TRBV3-1 to TRBJ2-1; D is unresolved. The germline V gene encodes CDR1 LGHDT and CDR2 YNNKEL (reference sequence). The CDR3 sequence is 14 residues long. CDR3 in DNA: TGTACCAGCAGCCAAACAAGGGCCTACAATGAGCAGTTCTTC. This codes for CTSSQTRAYNEQFF.

This clonotype was picked up many times. This sequence joins TRBV10-3 and TRBJ1-5; no clear D gene. Looked up from germline, CDR1 is ENHRY and CDR2 is SYGVKD. Deletions cut 4 bases from V and 3 bases from J, with 10 bases between. This CDR3 is built from 14 residues. CDR3 in amino acids: CAISGSKFNQPQHF. CDR3 DNA sequence: TGTGCCATCAGTGGCTCGAAGTTCAATCAGCCCCAGCATTTT.

This clonotype occurred a few times. The rearrangement joins TRBV27 to TRBJ1-2; no firm D call. Germline values: CDR1 MNHEY, CDR2 SMNVEV (reference sequence). V was cut by 2 bases and J by 2 bases, with 6 bases left in between. The CDR3 has 13 residues. The DNA of the CDR3 is TGTGCCAGCAGTTTAACGACAAACTATGGCTACACCTTC. Translating gives CASSLTTNYGYTF.

This clonotype was seen ten or more times. The chain has TRBV29-1 and TRBJ1-1; the D gene is possibly TRBD1 (6 bases). CDR1 and CDR2 (germline): SQVTM, ANQGSEA. The CDR3 runs 13 residues. V was cut by 6 bases and J by 3 bases, with 14 bases left in between. DNA for the CDR3: TGCAGCGTCGGGGGGGGCGTGGACACTGAAGCTTTCTTT. It is translated as CSVGGGVDTEAFF.

This clonotype has more than one count but fewer than ten. The V call is TRBV7-6, the J call TRBJ2-2; no reliable D call. Trimming shortened V by 5 bases and J by 5 bases, and 18 bases separated the two germline ends. This CDR3 is 16 amino acids long. The germline V gene encodes CDR1 SGHVS and CDR2 FNYEAQ. CDR3: CASSLAVSRTTGELFF. CDR3 bases: TGTGCCAGCAGCCTGGCGGTTTCCAGAACAACCGGGGAGCTGTTTTTT.

This clonotype was seen ten or more times. The chain uses TRBV6-2 or TRBV6-3 and TRBJ1-2; TRBD1 might be the D (6 bases). Trimming cost V 6 bases and J 4 bases, with 12 bases left between them. CDR1 is MNHEY and CDR2 is SVGEGT in the germline V gene. This CDR3 region has 13 residues. In nucleotides, the CDR3 is TGTGCCAGCAGCCTACAGGGAGTCTATGGCTACACCTTC. Translation: CASSLQGVYGYTF.

In this sample, this clonotype turned up a few times. The rearrangement joins TRBV29-1 to TRBJ2-2; D is possibly TRBD1 (5 bases). V gave up 0 bases and J gave up 3 bases, with 14 bases separating them. Germline CDR1 is SQVTM and CDR2 is ANQGSEA. The CDR3 contains 16 residues. As DNA, the CDR3 is TGCAGCGTTGAAGATCCGGCCAGGGCGGACACCGGGGAGCTGTTTTTT. This gives the protein CSVEDPARADTGELFF.

This chain connects TRBV5-1 to TRBJ1-1, with D possibly TRBD1 on 6 matching bases. This CDR3 is built from 15 residues. Between the trimmed V and J ends, which lost 1 base and 0 bases, there was a span of 10 bases. CDR1 SGHRS and CDR2 YFSETQ come from the germline V gene. The CDR3 spells CASSLRGHVNTEAFF. CDR3 in DNA: TGCGCCAGCAGCTTGCGGGGACATGTGAACACTGAAGCTTTCTTT.

This clonotype has just a few counts. The chain has TRBV6-6 and TRBJ1-2; D might be TRBD1 (5 bases). Germline values: CDR1 MNHNY, CDR2 SVGAGI (reference sequence). V was trimmed by 0 bases and J by 11 bases, leaving 13 bases between them. This CDR3 spans 13 amino acids. The CDR3 coding sequence is TGTGCCAGCAGTTACTCCGCCAGGGAAGGGTACACCTTC. Protein product: CASSYSAREGYTF.

The sample holds many counts of this clonotype. J is TRBJ1-6 and V is TRBV12-3 or TRBV12-4; D uncertain. V lost 5 bases, J lost 8 bases, and 10 bases lay in between. The CDR3 is 13 amino acids. The DNA of the CDR3 is TGTGCCAGCAGTGGGGATTTGGATTCACCCCTCCACTTT. It translates to CASSGDLDSPLHF.

The V gene is TRBV28, the J gene TRBJ2-1; unclear D gene. This CDR3 is 10 amino acids long. V lost 10 bases and J 5 bases, leaving 6 bases between the germline ends. Germline V gives CDR1 MDHEN, CDR2 SYDVKM. Written as DNA, the CDR3 is TGTGCCACCTGGGACAATGAGCAGTTCTTC. Amino acids: CATWDNEQFF. Variable domain in full (rest from reference TRBV28 and TRBJ2-1): DVKVTQSSRYLVKRTGEKVFLECVQDMDHENMFWYRQDPGLGLRLIYFSYDVKMKEKGDIPEGYSVSREKKERFSLILESASTNQTSMYLCATWDNEQFFGPGTRLTVL.

This clonotype appeared many times. The gene calls are TRBV6-5 and TRBJ2-4, with D perhaps being TRBD1 or TRBD2 (6 bases each). V was pared by 6 bases and J by 7 bases, with 16 bases between. CDR1 is MNHEY and CDR2 is SVGAGI in the germline V gene. The CDR3 sequence is 14 residues long. CDR3 in DNA: TGTGCCAGCAGCCGGGCGGAGGGGGTGAACATTCAGTACTTC. Amino acid sequence: CASSRAEGVNIQYF.